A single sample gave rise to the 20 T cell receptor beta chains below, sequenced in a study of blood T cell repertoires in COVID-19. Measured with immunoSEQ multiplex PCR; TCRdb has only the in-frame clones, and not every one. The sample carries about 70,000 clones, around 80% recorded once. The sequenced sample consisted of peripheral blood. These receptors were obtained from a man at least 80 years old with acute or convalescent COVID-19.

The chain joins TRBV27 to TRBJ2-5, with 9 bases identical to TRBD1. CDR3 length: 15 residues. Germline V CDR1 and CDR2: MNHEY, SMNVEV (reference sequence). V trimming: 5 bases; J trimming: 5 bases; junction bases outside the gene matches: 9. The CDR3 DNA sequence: TGTGCCAGCAGTCCTATAACAGGGGGCCGGGAGACCCAGTACTTC. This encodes CASSPITGGRETQYF.

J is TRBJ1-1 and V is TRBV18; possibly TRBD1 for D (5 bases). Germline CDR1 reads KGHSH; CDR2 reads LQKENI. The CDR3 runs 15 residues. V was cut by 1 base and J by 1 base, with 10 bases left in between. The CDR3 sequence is CASSPLGQANTEAFF. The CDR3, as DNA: TGTGCCAGCTCACCACTGGGGCAGGCGAACACTGAAGCTTTCTTT.

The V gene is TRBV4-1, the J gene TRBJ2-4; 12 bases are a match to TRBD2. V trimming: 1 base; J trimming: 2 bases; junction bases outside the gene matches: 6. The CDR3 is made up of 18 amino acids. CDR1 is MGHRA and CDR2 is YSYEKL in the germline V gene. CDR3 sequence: CASSQGPTSGRSKNIQYF. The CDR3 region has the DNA TGCGCCAGCAGCCAAGGGCCTACTAGCGGGAGGTCCAAAAACATTCAGTACTTC.

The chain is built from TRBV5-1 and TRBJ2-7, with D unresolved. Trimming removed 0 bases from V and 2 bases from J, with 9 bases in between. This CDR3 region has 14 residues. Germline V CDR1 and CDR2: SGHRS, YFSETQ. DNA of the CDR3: TGCGCCAGCAGCTTGGAGCCTGAAACCTACGAGCAGTACTTC. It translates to CASSLEPETYEQYF.

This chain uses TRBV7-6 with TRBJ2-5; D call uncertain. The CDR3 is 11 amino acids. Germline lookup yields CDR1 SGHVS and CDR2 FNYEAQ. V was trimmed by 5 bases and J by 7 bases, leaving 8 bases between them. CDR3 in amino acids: CASSLSGTQYF. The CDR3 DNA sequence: TGTGCCAGCAGCCTATCGGGGACCCAGTACTTC.

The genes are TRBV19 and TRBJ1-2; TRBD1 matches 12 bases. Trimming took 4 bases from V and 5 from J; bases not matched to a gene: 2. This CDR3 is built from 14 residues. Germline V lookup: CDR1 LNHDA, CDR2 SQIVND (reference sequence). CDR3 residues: CASSTGQGAYGYTF. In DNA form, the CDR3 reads TGTGCCAGTAGTACGGGACAGGGGGCGTATGGCTACACCTTC. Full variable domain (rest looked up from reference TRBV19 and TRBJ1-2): DGGITQSPKYLFRKEGQNVTLSCEQNLNHDAMYWYRQDPGQGLRLIYYSQIVNDFQKGDIAEGYSVSREKKESFPLTVTSAQKNPTAFYLCASSTGQGAYGYTFGSGTRLTVV.

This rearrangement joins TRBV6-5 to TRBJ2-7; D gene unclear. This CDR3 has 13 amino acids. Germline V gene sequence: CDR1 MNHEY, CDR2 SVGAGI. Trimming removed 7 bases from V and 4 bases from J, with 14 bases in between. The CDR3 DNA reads TGTGCCAGCAAAATATCTCGAGAGTACGAGCAGTACTTC. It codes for CASKISREYEQYF.

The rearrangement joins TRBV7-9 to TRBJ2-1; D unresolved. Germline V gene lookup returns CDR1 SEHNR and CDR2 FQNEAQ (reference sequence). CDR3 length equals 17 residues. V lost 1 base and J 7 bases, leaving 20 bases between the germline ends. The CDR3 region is CASSLGFQSGSENEQFF. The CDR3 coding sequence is TGTGCCAGCAGCTTAGGCTTCCAGAGTGGGTCGGAGAATGAGCAGTTCTTC.

The CDR3 coding sequence is TGTGCCAGCAGCCAAGCCTGGAGGAGCTCTGGGGCCAACGTCCTGACTTTC. It yields the protein CASSQAWRSSGANVLTF. V usage is TRBV3-1 (or the pseudogene TRBV3-2) and J usage is TRBJ2-6, with a tentative D call TRBD2 (5 bases). With 1 base removed from V and 0 bases from J, the gap between germline ends came to 10 bases. The germline gives CDR1 LGHDT, CDR2 YNNKEL (reference sequence). The CDR3 spans 17 residues.

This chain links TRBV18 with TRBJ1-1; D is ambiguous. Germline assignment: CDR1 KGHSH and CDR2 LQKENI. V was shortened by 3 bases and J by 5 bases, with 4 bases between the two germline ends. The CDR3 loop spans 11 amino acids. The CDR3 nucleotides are TGTGCCAGCTCACCCAATACTGAAGCTTTCTTT. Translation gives CASSPNTEAFF.

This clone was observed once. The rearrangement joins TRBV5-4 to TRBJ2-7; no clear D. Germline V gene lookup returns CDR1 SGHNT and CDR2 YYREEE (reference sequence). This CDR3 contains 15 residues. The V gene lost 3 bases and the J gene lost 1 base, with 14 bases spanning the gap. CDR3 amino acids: CASSSIPEISYEQYF. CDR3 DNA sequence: TGTGCCAGCAGCTCAATTCCCGAGATTTCCTACGAGCAGTACTTC.

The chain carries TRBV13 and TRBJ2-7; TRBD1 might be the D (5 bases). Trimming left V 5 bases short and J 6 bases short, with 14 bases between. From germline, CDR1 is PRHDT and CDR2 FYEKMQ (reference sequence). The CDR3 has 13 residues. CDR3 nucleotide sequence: TGTGCCAGCAGCACAGGACGGGTTCGCGAGCAGTACTTC. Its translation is CASSTGRVREQYF.

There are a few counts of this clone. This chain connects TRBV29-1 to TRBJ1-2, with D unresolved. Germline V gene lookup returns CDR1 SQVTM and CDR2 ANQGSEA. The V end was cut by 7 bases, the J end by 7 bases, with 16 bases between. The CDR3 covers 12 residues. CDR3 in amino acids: CSGEEGSSGYTF. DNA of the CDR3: TGCAGCGGAGAGGAGGGCTCGAGTGGCTACACCTTC.

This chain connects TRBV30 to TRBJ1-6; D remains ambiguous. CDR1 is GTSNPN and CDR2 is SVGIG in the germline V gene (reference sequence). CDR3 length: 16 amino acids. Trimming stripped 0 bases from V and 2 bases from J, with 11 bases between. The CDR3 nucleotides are TGTGCCTGGAGTGTGTCTCGCGGCACCTATAATTCACCCCTCCACTTT. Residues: CAWSVSRGTYNSPLHF.

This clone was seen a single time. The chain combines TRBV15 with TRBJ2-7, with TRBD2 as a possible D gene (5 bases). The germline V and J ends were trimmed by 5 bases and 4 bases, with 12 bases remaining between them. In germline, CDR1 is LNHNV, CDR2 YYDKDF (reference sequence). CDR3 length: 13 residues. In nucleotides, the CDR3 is TGTGCCACCAGCTTGCTAGCCCGGTACGAGCAGTACTTC. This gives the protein CATSLLARYEQYF.

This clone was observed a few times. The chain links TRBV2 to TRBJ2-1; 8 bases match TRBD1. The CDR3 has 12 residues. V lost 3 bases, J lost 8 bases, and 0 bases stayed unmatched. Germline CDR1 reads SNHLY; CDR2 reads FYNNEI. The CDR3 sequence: CASSEDRDEQFF. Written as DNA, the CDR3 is TGTGCCAGCAGTGAGGACAGGGATGAGCAGTTCTTC.

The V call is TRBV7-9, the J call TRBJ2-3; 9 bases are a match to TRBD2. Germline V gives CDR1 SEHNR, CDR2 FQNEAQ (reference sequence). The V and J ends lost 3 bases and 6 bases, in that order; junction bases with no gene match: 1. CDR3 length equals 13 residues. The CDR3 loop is CASSFSGGDTQYF. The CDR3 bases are TGTGCCAGCAGCTTTAGCGGGGGTGATACGCAGTATTTT.

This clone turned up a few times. The CDR3 sequence: CASSRSSGTNYGYTF. The DNA of the CDR3 is TGCGCCAGCAGCCGGAGCTCAGGGACAAACTATGGCTACACCTTC. The chain combines TRBV10-1 with TRBJ1-2, with a weak D call TRBD1 (6 bases). Trimming shortened V by 6 bases and J by 2 bases, and 16 bases separated the two germline ends. The CDR3 contains 15 residues. Germline V gene data show CDR1 as WNHNN and CDR2 as SYGVQD (reference sequence).

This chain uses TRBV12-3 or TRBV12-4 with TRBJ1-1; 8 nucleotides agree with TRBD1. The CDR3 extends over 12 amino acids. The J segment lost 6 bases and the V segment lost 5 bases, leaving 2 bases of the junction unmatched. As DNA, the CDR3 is TGTGCCAGCAGTGGACAGGGTTCTGAAGCTTTCTTT. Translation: CASSGQGSEAFF.

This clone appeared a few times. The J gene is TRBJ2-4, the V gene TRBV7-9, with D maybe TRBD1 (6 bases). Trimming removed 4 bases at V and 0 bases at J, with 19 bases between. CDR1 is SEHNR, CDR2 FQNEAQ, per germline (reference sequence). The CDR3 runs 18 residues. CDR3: CASSSPGTPGVAKNIQYF. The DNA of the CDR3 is TGTGCCAGCAGCTCTCCCGGGACACCAGGGGTAGCCAAAAACATTCAGTACTTC. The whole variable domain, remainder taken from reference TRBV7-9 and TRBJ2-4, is DTGVSQNPRHKITKRGQNVTFRCDPISEHNRLYWYRQTLGQGPEFLTYFQNEAQLEKSRLLSDRFSAERPKGSFSTLEIQRTEQGDSAMYLCASSSPGTPGVAKNIQYFGAGTRLSVL.